The 26 T cell receptor beta chains reported below all come from one sample, sequenced in a study of blood T cell repertoires in COVID-19. The repertoire was sequenced with immunoSEQ multiplex PCR; TCRdb's copy has only in-frame clones and lacks some. The repertoire consists of about 120,000 clones, with about 80% occurring once and the leading ten covering 7.5%. Sequencing input: peripheral blood. The source of these receptors is a man in his sixties or seventies with active or convalescent COVID-19.

The chain recombines TRBV18 with TRBJ1-2, with TRBD1 matching over 9 bases. With 2 bases clipped from V and 8 bases from J, the junction kept 12 bases outside the gene matches. The CDR3 covers 16 residues. Germline V lookup: CDR1 KGHSH, CDR2 LQKENI. The CDR3 DNA reads as TGTGCCAGCTCACCAGGACAGGGGAGGCCTTTATGGGGCTACACCTTC. This gives the protein CASSPGQGRPLWGYTF.

CDR3 nucleotide sequence: TGTGCCAGCAGCTTGGGGATAATGGACAGTCGACCCCAAGAGACCCAGTACTTC. It is translated as CASSLGIMDSRPQETQYF. This chain links TRBV5-4 with TRBJ2-5; a weak D match, TRBD1 (6 bases). This CDR3 has 18 amino acids. The germline V gene encodes CDR1 SGHNT and CDR2 YYREEE (reference sequence). V lost 0 bases, J lost 1 base, and 19 bases lay in between. Variable domain in full (rest from reference TRBV5-4 and TRBJ2-5): ETGVTQSPTHLIKTRGQQVTLRCSSQSGHNTVSWYQQALGQGPQFIFQYYREEENGRGNFPPRFSGLQFPNYSSELNVNALELDDSALYLCASSLGIMDSRPQETQYFGPGTRLLVL.

The genes are TRBV28 and TRBJ2-3; the match to TRBD2 covers 12 bases. V lost 5 bases and J lost 2; bases outside the gene matches: 5. This CDR3 has 16 residues. Germline values: CDR1 MDHEN, CDR2 SYDVKM. The CDR3 here is CASSLGLAGHTDTQYF. The CDR3 region has the DNA TGTGCCAGCAGTCTCGGACTAGCGGGACACACAGATACGCAGTATTTT.

The chain joins TRBV19 to TRBJ2-3, with 7 bases aligning to TRBD1. V lost 4 bases, J lost 3 bases, and 13 bases stayed unmatched. Germline V gene lookup returns CDR1 LNHDA and CDR2 SQIVND (reference sequence). The CDR3 covers 17 residues. CDR3 residues: CASSTDPRQGRTDTQYF. CDR3 DNA sequence: TGTGCCAGTAGTACTGACCCTCGACAGGGCAGGACAGATACGCAGTATTTT.

This clone was detected once. The chain is built from TRBV5-1 and TRBJ2-2; 7 nucleotides agree with TRBD2. CDR3 size: 17 residues. Germline values: CDR1 SGHRS, CDR2 YFSETQ. V shed 0 bases, J shed 1 base, and the junction held 6 bases outside the gene matches. The CDR3 loop reads CASSLGLGGGNTGELFF. The DNA for the CDR3 is TGCGCCAGCAGCTTGGGTCTCGGCGGGGGGAACACCGGGGAGCTGTTTTTT.

The chain is built from TRBV11-2 and TRBJ1-5, with unresolved D. V lost 0 bases to trimming and J lost 5 bases, with 5 bases between them. This CDR3 has 13 amino acids. Germline-derived CDR1 and CDR2 are SGHAT and FQNNGV. The CDR3 DNA follows: TGTGCCAGCAGCTTAGAGCGGGATCAGCCCCAGCATTTT. Translating gives CASSLERDQPQHF.

The V and J genes are TRBV4-2 and TRBJ1-1; TRBD1 matches at 7 bases. This CDR3 region has 14 residues. Trimming cost V 3 bases and J 7 bases; bases outside gene matches: 8. Per the germline V gene, CDR1 is LGHNA and CDR2 is YNFKEQ. The CDR3 sequence is CASSHSSGTDEAFF. As DNA, the CDR3 is TGTGCCAGCAGCCATTCCTCCGGGACAGATGAAGCTTTCTTT.

The chain links TRBV5-4 to TRBJ2-5; 8 bases fit TRBD2. CDR3 length equals 15 residues. V lost 4 bases to trimming and J lost 5 bases; unmatched junction nucleotides: 10. The germline V gene has CDR1 SGHNT and CDR2 YYREEE (reference sequence). DNA for the CDR3: TGTGCCAGCAGCACGCTTGGGACTAGTGCGGAGACCCAGTACTTC. Protein: CASSTLGTSAETQYF.

The rearrangement joins TRBV12-5 to TRBJ2-7, with unresolved D. Deletions cut 6 bases from V and 3 bases from J, with 9 bases between. Germline V gives CDR1 LGHNT, CDR2 FRNRAP. The CDR3 runs to 12 residues. Here the CDR3 DNA reads TGTGCTAGTGGGCGCGAGGTCTACGAGCAGTACTTC. It specifies CASGREVYEQYF.

On this clone: This sample also contains other DNA sequences that code for the same CDR3. This rearrangement joins TRBV5-1 to TRBJ2-7; D ambiguous. This CDR3 comprises 11 residues. The germline V gene has CDR1 SGHRS and CDR2 YFSETQ. With 0 bases removed from V and 7 bases from J, the gap between germline ends came to 5 bases. CDR3 residues: CASSLGREQYF. CDR3 coding DNA: TGCGCCAGCAGCTTGGGGAGAGAGCAGTACTTC.

This rearrangement joins TRBV19 to TRBJ1-2, with TRBD1 as a possible D gene (6 bases). V dropped 10 bases and J dropped 4 bases, with 13 bases sitting between them. The CDR3 spans 12 residues. Per the germline V gene, CDR1 is LNHDA and CDR2 is SQIVND (reference sequence). The chain's CDR3 is CAIQTGSYGYTF. DNA for the CDR3: TGTGCCATTCAAACAGGGAGCTATGGCTACACCTTC.

The chain has TRBV6-5 and TRBJ2-7; D is possibly TRBD1 (5 bases). The CDR3 is 13 amino acids. Trimming cost V 6 bases and J 2 bases, with 11 bases left between them. CDR1 is MNHEY and CDR2 is SVGAGI in the germline V gene. DNA for the CDR3: TGTGCCAGCAGGCCGTGGGGCGCCTACGAGCAGTACTTC. This gives the protein CASRPWGAYEQYF.

This chain joins TRBV12-3 or TRBV12-4 and TRBJ2-7; perhaps TRBD2 as D (5 bases). The CDR3 is made up of 12 amino acids. Trimming took off 5 bases at V and 7 bases at J, with 12 bases between the two ends. The CDR3 reads CASSKGTGEQYF. The CDR3 bases are TGTGCCAGCAGTAAGGGTACGGGGGAGCAGTACTTC.

The rearrangement links TRBV7-2 to TRBJ2-5; TRBD2 matches 9 bases. The germline CDR1 and CDR2 sequences are SGHTA and FQGNSA. Trimming at V came to 0 bases and at J to 4 bases, leaving 6 bases not matched to a gene. The CDR3 extends over 16 amino acids. The CDR3 bases are TGTGCCAGCAGCTTAGCCTTGCGGGGGGGCTCAGAGACCCAGTACTTC. It yields the protein CASSLALRGGSETQYF.

The chain has TRBV15 and TRBJ2-5, with 8 bases lining up with TRBD2. Germline V gene sequence: CDR1 LNHNV, CDR2 YYDKDF (reference sequence). V shed 0 bases, J shed 2 bases, and the junction held 14 bases outside the gene matches. This CDR3 comprises 19 residues. For the CDR3, the DNA is TGTGCCACCAGCAGAGACTTGGGAGGAACTAGCGGAGCACAAGAGACCCAGTACTTC. This gives the protein CATSRDLGGTSGAQETQYF.

The gene calls are TRBV5-4 and TRBJ1-2, with TRBD1 identical over 10 bases. The germline V gene encodes CDR1 SGHNT and CDR2 YYREEE (reference sequence). V dropped 4 bases and J dropped 4; count of bases not matched to a gene: 13. CDR3 length: 17 amino acids. In DNA, the CDR3 is TGTGCCAGCAGCCAACCAACTGGGACAGGGGTCGGCTATGGCTACACCTTC. It encodes CASSQPTGTGVGYGYTF.

The J gene is TRBJ2-1, the V gene TRBV25-1, with TRBD2 matching over 7 bases. Germline V lookup: CDR1 MGHDK, CDR2 SYGVNS. This CDR3 spans 14 amino acids. Trimming cost V 9 bases and J 2 bases; bases outside gene matches: 7. The CDR3: CASIGDYPYNEQFF. For the CDR3, the DNA is TGTGCCAGTATTGGGGACTACCCCTACAATGAGCAGTTCTTC.

The rearrangement links TRBV19 to TRBJ1-2; 7 bases are shared with TRBD1. The J segment lost 1 base and the V segment lost 6 bases, leaving 11 bases of the junction unmatched. The germline V gene encodes CDR1 LNHDA and CDR2 SQIVND (reference sequence). The CDR3 runs 16 residues. In DNA form, the CDR3 reads TGTGCCAGTAGAGGGGGCGACAGTGGTGTTAACTATGGCTACACCTTC. Protein sequence: CASRGGDSGVNYGYTF.

The rearrangement joins TRBV30 to TRBJ1-6; D is undetermined. Trimming removed 6 bases at V and 10 bases at J, with 13 bases between. The CDR3 has 12 amino acids. Germline V gene sequence: CDR1 GTSNPN, CDR2 SVGIG (reference sequence). The CDR3 coding sequence is TGTGCCTGCGATCAGAGGTACTCACCCCTCCACTTT. This encodes CACDQRYSPLHF.

V and J are TRBV7-8 and TRBJ1-1, with a tentative D call TRBD1 (6 bases). The length of the CDR3 is 16 residues. V lost 4 bases and J 0 bases, leaving 15 bases between the germline ends. The germline V gene has CDR1 SGHVS and CDR2 FQNEAQ. CDR3 coding DNA: TGTGCCAGCAGCTCTAACACAGGGAACATGAACACTGAAGCTTTCTTT. This translates into CASSSNTGNMNTEAFF.

Remarks on this clone: The sample carries other DNA sequences with the same CDR3. The genes are TRBV7-9 and TRBJ1-1, with D perhaps TRBD1 (5 bases). The CDR3 is made up of 13 amino acids. V was trimmed by 6 bases and J by 1 base, leaving 9 bases between them. Germline assignment: CDR1 SEHNR and CDR2 FQNEAQ (reference sequence). This CDR3 is CASSLTGNTEAFF. In DNA, the CDR3 is TGTGCCAGCAGTCTAACAGGGAACACTGAAGCTTTCTTT.

The chain has TRBV6-5 and TRBJ2-7; TRBD1 matches 9 bases. V trimming: 4 bases; J trimming: 6 bases; junction bases outside the gene matches: 7. Germline CDR1 and CDR2: MNHEY and SVGAGI. The CDR3 contains 14 residues. CDR3 protein: CASSFNRGRGEQYF. Written as DNA, the CDR3 is TGTGCCAGCAGTTTCAACAGGGGGCGCGGCGAGCAGTACTTC.

The gene calls are TRBV3-1 (or the pseudogene TRBV3-2) and TRBJ2-1, with D perhaps TRBD2 (7 bases). The CDR3 totals 14 residues. CDR1 and CDR2 (germline): LGHDT, YNNKEL (reference sequence). V was pared by 7 bases and J by 0 bases, with 10 bases between. In nucleotides, the CDR3 is TGTGCCAGCACCGGGGGGCGCTCCTACAATGAGCAGTTCTTC. Translation: CASTGGRSYNEQFF.

The chain couples TRBV28 to TRBJ1-4; 7 positions agree with TRBD1. V shed 5 bases, J shed 4 bases, and the junction held 10 bases outside the gene matches. CDR3 length equals 16 residues. Germline V CDR1 and CDR2: MDHEN, SYDVKM. This CDR3 reads CASSDLTGSLNEKLFF. The CDR3 nucleotides are TGTGCCAGCAGTGACCTGACAGGGAGTCTTAATGAAAAACTGTTTTTT.

The V gene is TRBV11-3, the J gene TRBJ2-1, with no clear D. CDR1 and CDR2 (germline): SGHNT, YENEEA. V was shortened by 1 base and J by 7 bases, with 17 bases between the two germline ends. The CDR3 runs to 16 residues. CDR3 protein: CASSLGDNLVKNEQFF. Here the CDR3 DNA reads TGTGCCAGCAGCTTAGGTGACAACCTCGTTAAAAATGAGCAGTTCTTC.

The V gene is TRBV7-8, the J gene TRBJ2-5, with 8 bases that match TRBD1. The length of the CDR3 is 13 residues. V gave up 7 bases and J gave up 5 bases; unmatched junction bases: 6. Germline V gene sequence: CDR1 SGHVS, CDR2 FQNEAQ. For the CDR3, the DNA is TGTGCCAGCATCGGCACAGGGGGGGAGACCCAGTACTTC. Its translation: CASIGTGGETQYF.